This T cell receptor (beta chain) was captured in a study of glioma-infiltrating T cells after dendritic cell vaccination. Up to roughly 2 ug genomic DNA was used for TCRB CDR3 amplification. Sequencing was performed with immunoSEQ multiplex PCR; in TCRdb, only in-frame clones are kept and a portion is missing. Among about 90,000 clones listed, over 75% were seen once. J gave up 5 bases and V 6 bases, and 9 bases lay outside the gene matches. CDR3 size: 15 residues. From germline, CDR1 is SGDLS and CDR2 YYNGEE. This specimen consisted of blood, obtained before dendritic cell vaccination. The sequence was collected from a human donor with glioblastoma. The chain couples TRBV9 to TRBJ2-5; 11 nucleotides agree with TRBD2. Written as DNA, the CDR3 is TGTGCCAGCAACCGATTAGCGGGGGGGTTGGAGACCCAGTACTTC. This codes for CASNRLAGGLETQYF.